Sequencing of this TCR beta chain was carried out in a study of T cell changes during pregnancy in multiple sclerosis. The table came from immunoSEQ multiplex PCR; TCRdb's copy has only in-frame clones and leaves some out. The sample has 35,000 or so clones; around 89% are singletons. The CDR3 consists of 15 residues. Germline V gene lookup returns CDR1 SEHNR and CDR2 FQNEAQ (reference sequence). Deletions cut 1 base from V and 7 bases from J, with 13 bases between. Sequences were derived from CD4+ T cells from peripheral blood mononuclear cells, sampled in the first trimester of pregnancy. This TCR was sampled from a female donor with multiple sclerosis, enrolled in a pregnancy study. The chain recombines TRBV7-9 with TRBJ1-4, with D perhaps matching TRBD1 (5 bases). CDR3 coding DNA: TGTGCCAGCAGCTTAGGGGCCCAGGGAGGTGAAAAACTGTTTTTT. Protein: CASSLGAQGGEKLFF. Full variable domain (outside the CDR3, taken from reference TRBV7-9 and TRBJ1-4): DTGVSQNPRHKITKRGQNVTFRCDPISEHNRLYWYRQTLGQGPEFLTYFQNEAQLEKSRLLSDRFSAERPKGSFSTLEIQRTEQGDSAMYLCASSLGAQGGEKLFFGSGTQLSVL.